This T cell receptor (beta chain) was documented in a study of T cell repertoires in cytomegalovirus infection (dated by TCRdb to the late 2010s). A note on the overall study: Donor HLA type was relevant to the analysis, as public TCR beta signatures indicated carriage of CMV infection together with the matching HLA type.

Sequencing instrument: Illumina HiSeq 1500. TCRdb trimmed public reads at Q25 via fastp, called clones via MiXCR and kept in-frame beta chains. Every CDR3 protein is listed once, alongside the most common genes and DNA of its rows. This sample has 40,000 to 50,000 distinct CDR3 sequences in its table, and 20% to 25% of those were observed once. Approximately 17% of the sample is in the top ten clones. A note on this clonotype: The target of this receptor is not known. No base quality values were provided; no much bigger clone lies one nucleotide off.

What the study reported, not specific to this receptor: In both this cohort and an independent cohort of some 350 donors, the cumulative frequency of public TCR beta family members distinguished carriers of CMV infection plus the relevant HLA type. In the ex vivo response, HLA-C-restricted CMV-specific TCR beta clonotypes were dominant, and in two of eight donors the single most frequent clonotype came from this HLA-C-restricted group.

V is pared back by 6 bases and J by 3 bases, with 14 bases lying between the germline termini. Its CDR3 holds 14 amino acids, cysteine through phenylalanine. Only the CDR3 DNA stays, 42 bases, in frame from base 1. The germline V gene provides CDR1 SNHLY and CDR2 FYNNEI. Sequencing was performed on PBMCs, sequenced either directly or after in vitro stimulation (not recorded which). This sequence was found in a human donor in good health (CMV status not recorded). Some clones in this sample may be carry-over from other donors' samples. The sequence is built from TRBV2 and TRBJ1-1; the D region possibly corresponds to TRBD1 (5 bases align). The DNA reads TGTGCCAGCAGGGAAACACCAGGGTACACTGAAGCTTTCTTT. Its translation reads: CASRETPGYTEAFF. Where the CDR3 stops, the reference TRBV2 and TRBJ1-1 genes take over; the full variable domain is EPEVTQTPSHQVTQMGQEVILRCVPISNHLYFYWYRQILGQKVEFLVSFYNNEISEKSEIFDDQFSVERPDGSNFTLKIRSTKLEDSAMYFCASRETPGYTEAFFGQGTRLTVV.